A single sample gave rise to the 16 T cell receptor beta chains below, sequenced in a study of cytomegalovirus exposure and HLA in healthy donors. This PCR relied on a set of 60 Vbeta primers and 13 Jbeta primers. Profiling relied on immunoSEQ multiplex PCR, and the TCRdb table lists in-frame clones only, not all of them. Here the sample spans fewer than 250,000 clones, 65% to 85% being singletons. What was sequenced was PBMCs. The receptors come from a man aged 25-45 years in good health and CMV-seronegative.

The chain uses TRBV6-1 and TRBJ2-4, with D tentatively TRBD1 (5 bases). Germline loops: CDR1 MNHNS, CDR2 SASEGT. CDR3 size: 16 residues. Trimming stripped 2 bases from V and 0 bases from J, with 11 bases between. The chain's CDR3 is CASSETTAVAKNIQYF. The CDR3 nucleotides are TGTGCCAGCAGTGAAACGACAGCAGTAGCCAAAAACATTCAGTACTTC.

V and J are TRBV5-1 and TRBJ2-5; no clear D gene. The CDR3 extends over 17 amino acids. Trimming pared 0 bases from V and 0 bases from J, leaving 15 bases between. Germline CDR1 SGHRS, CDR2 YFSETQ. The CDR3 loop is CASSLGGLGGYQETQYF. CDR3 coding DNA: TGCGCCAGCAGCTTGGGTGGCCTAGGTGGGTACCAAGAGACCCAGTACTTC.

The chain recombines TRBV7-9 with TRBJ1-1, with TRBD1 matching over 7 bases. The CDR3 contains 15 residues. V gave up 5 bases and J gave up 2 bases; unmatched junction bases: 8. Germline V gene lookup returns CDR1 SEHNR and CDR2 FQNEAQ (reference sequence). The DNA for the CDR3 is TGTGCCAGCAGCCGAGCTACAGGGGTCAACACTGAAGCTTTCTTT. Protein product: CASSRATGVNTEAFF.

This clone was found a few times. The chain recombines TRBV11-2 with TRBJ2-2, with no clear D. The ends were cut back, 3 bases at V and 7 bases at J, with 9 bases in the middle. The CDR3 covers 13 residues. CDR1 and CDR2 from the germline V gene are SGHAT and FQNNGV. The CDR3 DNA sequence: TGTGCCAGCAGCTTCTCTATAGACGGGGAGCTGTTTTTT. As protein: CASSFSIDGELFF.

The chain is built from TRBV6-1 and TRBJ2-2, with D tentatively TRBD1 (6 bases). Germline-derived CDR1 and CDR2 are MNHNS and SASEGT. This CDR3 is 14 amino acids long. V lost 6 bases, J lost 8 bases, and 16 bases lay in between. In DNA, the CDR3 is TGTGCCAGCAGCGGCCTCGGGACAATTGGGGAGCTGTTTTTT. Protein product: CASSGLGTIGELFF.

The chain recombines TRBV5-1 with TRBJ1-1; D gene ambiguous. V lost 4 bases, J lost 5 bases, and 12 bases lay in between. There are 13 residues in the CDR3. From germline, CDR1 is SGHRS and CDR2 YFSETQ. The CDR3 coding sequence is TGCGCCAGCAGCGCGGGCGGGGTGACTGAAGCTTTCTTT. This encodes CASSAGGVTEAFF.

The chain is built from TRBV2 and TRBJ1-5; D is uncertain. CDR1 and CDR2 from the germline V gene are SNHLY and FYNNEI. This CDR3 is built from 15 residues. Trimming left V 5 bases short and J 7 bases short, with 18 bases between. CDR3 nucleotide sequence: TGTGCCAGCAGTCCGTCCTATTCCCCCAGGCAGCCCCAGCATTTT. Amino acid sequence: CASSPSYSPRQPQHF.

The V and J genes are TRBV18 and TRBJ2-7; D is unclear. Trimming removed 3 bases from V and 0 bases from J, with 3 bases in between. The germline V gene encodes CDR1 KGHSH and CDR2 LQKENI. The length of the CDR3 is 12 residues. The CDR3 nucleotides are TGTGCCAGCTCACCCAGCTCCTACGAGCAGTACTTC. This sequence encodes CASSPSSYEQYF.

The genes are TRBV6-6 and TRBJ1-6; 11 bases match TRBD1. The V segment lost 2 bases and the J segment 9 bases; nucleotides outside the gene matches: 0. Germline CDR1 and CDR2: MNHNY and SVGAGI (reference sequence). The CDR3 extends over 14 amino acids. The CDR3 region is CASSYGTGGSPLHF. The CDR3 DNA follows: TGTGCCAGCAGTTACGGGACAGGGGGTTCACCCCTCCACTTT.

This clone showed up just a few times. The gene calls are TRBV10-2 and TRBJ2-2; D is perhaps TRBD2 (6 bases). The ends were cut back, 6 bases at V and 1 base at J, with 9 bases in the middle. The CDR3 contains 14 residues. Germline values: CDR1 WSHSY, CDR2 SAAADI. For the CDR3, the DNA is TGCGCCAGCAGGGAGGGGCGGAACACCGGGGAGCTGTTTTTT. The encoded protein is CASREGRNTGELFF.

This chain uses TRBV6-5 with TRBJ2-7; TRBD1 might be the D (6 bases). CDR1 is MNHEY and CDR2 is SVGAGI in the germline V gene. The CDR3 covers 15 residues. With 0 bases removed from V and 0 bases from J, the gap between germline ends came to 9 bases. CDR3 nucleotide sequence: TGTGCCAGCAGTTACTCTACAGGGATCTCCTACGAGCAGTACTTC. Translation: CASSYSTGISYEQYF.

The chain couples TRBV9 to TRBJ2-7; the D gene is possibly TRBD2 (5 bases). CDR3 size: 15 residues. V was clipped by 0 bases and J by 7 bases, with 17 bases between them. The germline V gene encodes CDR1 SGDLS and CDR2 YYNGEE. DNA for the CDR3: TGTGCCAGCAGCGTAGGGACTGGGGTTTTTGGAGAGCAGTACTTC. As protein: CASSVGTGVFGEQYF.

The rearrangement uses TRBV6-1 and TRBJ1-5, with 8 positions matching TRBD1. The V segment lost 10 bases and the J segment 2 bases; nucleotides outside the gene matches: 7. Germline loops: CDR1 MNHNS, CDR2 SASEGT. This CDR3 is 14 amino acids long. As DNA, the CDR3 is TGTGCCACCTACTTACAGGGGGGCAATCAGCCCCAGCATTTT. Its translation is CATYLQGGNQPQHF.

The chain recombines TRBV5-6 with TRBJ2-4; D gene ambiguous. This CDR3 region has 14 residues. V lost 1 base, J lost 2 bases, and 7 bases lay in between. Looked up from germline, CDR1 is SGHDT and CDR2 is YYEEEE. CDR3 loop: CASSLRFSKNIQYF. CDR3 DNA: TGTGCCAGCAGCTTGCGGTTCTCCAAAAACATTCAGTACTTC.

The chain carries TRBV4-3 and TRBJ2-4; 12 nucleotides match TRBD1. Germline lookup yields CDR1 LGHNA and CDR2 YSLEER. The CDR3 is 15 residues long. V dropped 5 bases and J dropped 7; count of bases not matched to a gene: 6. Here the CDR3 reads CASSGGTGGVNIQYF. The CDR3 DNA sequence: TGCGCCAGCAGCGGTGGGACAGGGGGCGTGAACATTCAGTACTTC.

The chain has TRBV28 and TRBJ2-1; D may be TRBD2 (7 bases). The length of the CDR3 is 18 residues. Deletions cut 7 bases from V and 0 bases from J, with 22 bases between. Germline V gene data show CDR1 as MDHEN and CDR2 as SYDVKM. CDR3 in amino acids: CASTRGAGSPISYNEQFF. As DNA, the CDR3 is TGTGCCAGCACCCGGGGGGCAGGGAGCCCGATCTCCTACAATGAGCAGTTCTTC.